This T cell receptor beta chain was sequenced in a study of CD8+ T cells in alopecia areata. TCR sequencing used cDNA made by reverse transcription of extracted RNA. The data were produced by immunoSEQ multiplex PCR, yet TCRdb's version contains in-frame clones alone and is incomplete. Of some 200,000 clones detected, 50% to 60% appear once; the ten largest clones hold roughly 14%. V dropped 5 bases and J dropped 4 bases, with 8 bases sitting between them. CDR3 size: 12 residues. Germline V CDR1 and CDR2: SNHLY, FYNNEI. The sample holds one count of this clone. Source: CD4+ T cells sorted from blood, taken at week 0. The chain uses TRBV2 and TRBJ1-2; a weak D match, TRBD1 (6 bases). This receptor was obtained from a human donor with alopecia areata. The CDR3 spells CASSWTVYGYTF. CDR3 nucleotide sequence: TGTGCCAGCAGTTGGACAGTCTATGGCTACACCTTC.